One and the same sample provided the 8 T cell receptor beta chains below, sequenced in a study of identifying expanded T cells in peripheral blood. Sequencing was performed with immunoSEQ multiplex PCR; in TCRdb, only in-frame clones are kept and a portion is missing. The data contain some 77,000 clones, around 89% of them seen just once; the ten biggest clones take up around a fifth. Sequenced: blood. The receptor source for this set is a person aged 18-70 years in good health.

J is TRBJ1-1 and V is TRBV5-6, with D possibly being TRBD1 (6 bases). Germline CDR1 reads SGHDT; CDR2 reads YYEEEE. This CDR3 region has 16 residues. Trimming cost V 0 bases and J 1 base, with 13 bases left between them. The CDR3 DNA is TGTGCCAGCAGCTTGGTGGGGGGGCGTCGGAACACTGAAGCTTTCTTT. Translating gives CASSLVGGRRNTEAFF.

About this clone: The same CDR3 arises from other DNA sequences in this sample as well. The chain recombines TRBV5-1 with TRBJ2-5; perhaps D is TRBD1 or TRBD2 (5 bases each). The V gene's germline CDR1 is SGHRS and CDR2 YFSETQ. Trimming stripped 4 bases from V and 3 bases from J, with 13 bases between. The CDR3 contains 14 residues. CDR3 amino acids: CASSLGTAKETQYF. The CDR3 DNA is TGCGCCAGCAGCCTCGGGACCGCGAAAGAGACCCAGTACTTC.

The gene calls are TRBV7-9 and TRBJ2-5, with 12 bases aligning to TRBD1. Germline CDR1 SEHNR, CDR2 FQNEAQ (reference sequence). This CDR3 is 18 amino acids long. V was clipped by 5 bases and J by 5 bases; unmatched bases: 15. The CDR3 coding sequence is TGTGCCAGCAGCATGACCGCCGGGACAGGGGGCGAGAGGGAGACCCAGTACTTC. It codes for CASSMTAGTGGERETQYF.

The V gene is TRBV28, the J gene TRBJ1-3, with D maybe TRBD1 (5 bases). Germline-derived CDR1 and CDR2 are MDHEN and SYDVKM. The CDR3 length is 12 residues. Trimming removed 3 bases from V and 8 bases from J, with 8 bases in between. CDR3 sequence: CASSLGPYTIYF. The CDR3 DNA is TGTGCCAGCAGTTTGGGACCATACACCATATATTTT.

The DNA of the CDR3 is TGTGCCAGCAGCTTAGACGTGGGGGCCAGGAATGAGCAGTTCTTC. It translates to CASSLDVGARNEQFF. The J gene is TRBJ2-1, the V gene TRBV7-6; D may be TRBD1 (6 bases). The CDR3 covers 15 residues. Germline values: CDR1 SGHVS, CDR2 FNYEAQ. The V end lost 1 base, the J end lost 7 bases, and 14 bases lay between the germline ends.

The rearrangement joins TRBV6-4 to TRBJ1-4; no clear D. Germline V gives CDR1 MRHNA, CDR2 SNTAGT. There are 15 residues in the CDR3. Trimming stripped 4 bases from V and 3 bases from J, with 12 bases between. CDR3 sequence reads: CASSGVRVANEKLFF. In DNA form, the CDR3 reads TGTGCCAGCAGTGGTGTAAGGGTTGCTAATGAAAAACTGTTTTTT.

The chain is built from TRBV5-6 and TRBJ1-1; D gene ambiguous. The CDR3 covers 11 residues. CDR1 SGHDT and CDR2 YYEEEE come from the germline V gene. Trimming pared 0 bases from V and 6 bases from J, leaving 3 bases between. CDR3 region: CASSLVAEAFF. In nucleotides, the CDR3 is TGTGCCAGCAGCTTGGTAGCTGAAGCTTTCTTT.

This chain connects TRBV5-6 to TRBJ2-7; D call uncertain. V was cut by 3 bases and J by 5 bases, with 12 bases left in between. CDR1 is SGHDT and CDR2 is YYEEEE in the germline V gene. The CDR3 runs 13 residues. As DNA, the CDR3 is TGTGCCAGCAGCTGGGTTCAATACCACGAGCAGTACTTC. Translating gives CASSWVQYHEQYF.